The 30 T cell receptor beta chains below come from one sample, sequenced in a study of T cells after yellow fever vaccination. A single record per CDR3 protein comes from TCRdb applying MiXCR to the 5' RACE reads. The sample includes 500,000 to 650,000 distinct CDR3 sequences, less than 15% of them seen just once. The sample in question was PBMCs, obtained on the day of the yellow fever booster vaccination. The source of these receptors is a man aged 25-45 years who received the YFV17D yellow fever vaccine.

V and J are TRBV7-8 and TRBJ2-3; D is ambiguous. The CDR3 sequence is 14 residues long. Trimming shortened V by 3 bases and J by 2 bases, and 9 bases separated the two germline ends. Germline CDR1 SGHVS, CDR2 FQNEAQ. The chain's CDR3 is CASSLAHITDTQYF. CDR3 sequence (DNA): TGTGCCAGCAGCTTGGCACACATCACAGATACGCAGTATTTT. The full variable domain, rest sourced from reference TRBV7-8 and TRBJ2-3, is GAGVSQSPRYKVAKRGQDVALRCDPISGHVSLFWYQQALGQGPEFLTYFQNEAQLDKSGLPSDRFFAERPEGSVSTLKIQRTQQEDSAVYLCASSLAHITDTQYFGPGTRLTVL.

The rearrangement uses TRBV5-1 and TRBJ2-6, with 12 bases matching TRBD2. Germline values: CDR1 SGHRS, CDR2 YFSETQ. The length of the CDR3 is 20 residues. Trimming cost V 0 bases and J 0 bases; bases outside gene matches: 7. The CDR3 protein is CASSLVLAGGPSSGANVLTF. Written as DNA, the CDR3 is TGCGCCAGCAGCTTGGTACTAGCGGGAGGCCCTAGCTCTGGGGCCAACGTCCTGACTTTC.

V usage is TRBV11-2 and J usage is TRBJ2-5; D remains ambiguous. In germline, CDR1 is SGHAT, CDR2 FQNNGV. Deletions cut 5 bases from V and 0 bases from J, with 22 bases between. CDR3 length equals 18 residues. In nucleotides, the CDR3 is TGTGCCAGCAGCGACGGTGAGCGACCGCTTTGGTACCAAGAGACCCAGTACTTC. It encodes CASSDGERPLWYQETQYF.

The genes are TRBV12-3 or TRBV12-4 and TRBJ2-7; no reliable D call. V lost 6 bases, J lost 3 bases, and 18 bases lay in between. The CDR3 spans 15 residues. The CDR3 DNA reads as TGTGCCAGCAGGCCCCCTTTCGGAGCGATCTACGAGCAGTACTTC. Translated, it gives CASRPPFGAIYEQYF.

This clonotype was picked up a small number of times. The V gene is TRBV18, the J gene TRBJ2-4; tentative D call: TRBD1 (6 bases). Germline loops: CDR1 KGHSH, CDR2 LQKENI. The V end lost 7 bases, the J end lost 4 bases, and 11 bases lay between the germline ends. The CDR3 is 13 residues long. The CDR3 loop reads CASLDDRKNIQYF. As DNA, the CDR3 is TGTGCCAGCTTGGACGACAGGAAAAACATTCAGTACTTC.

This clonotype was detected a few times. This chain joins TRBV18 and TRBJ2-7; D perhaps matches TRBD1 (6 bases). V lost 4 bases and J 0 bases, leaving 10 bases between the germline ends. Germline V lookup: CDR1 KGHSH, CDR2 LQKENI. The CDR3 contains 14 residues. The CDR3 sequence: CASSQTGNSYEQYF. CDR3 in DNA: TGTGCCAGCTCACAAACAGGGAACTCCTACGAGCAGTACTTC.

This clonotype was recorded a few times. The chain joins TRBV29-1 to TRBJ2-7, with 8 nucleotides matching TRBD1. Germline V gene sequence: CDR1 SQVTM, CDR2 ANQGSEA. V shed 4 bases, J shed 13 bases, and the junction held 6 bases outside the gene matches. This CDR3 has 10 amino acids. This chain's CDR3 is CSVGTGRLYF. The CDR3 bases are TGCAGCGTTGGGACAGGGAGGTTATACTTC.

The sample holds a few counts of this clonotype. V is TRBV10-1 and J is TRBJ2-7; D not certain. Germline values: CDR1 WNHNN, CDR2 SYGVQD (reference sequence). V shed 4 bases and J shed 0 bases, with 13 bases lying between them. The CDR3 length is 15 residues. The CDR3 reads CASSGRAPISYEQYF. The CDR3 nucleotides read TGCGCCAGCAGTGGTCGGGCACCGATCTCCTACGAGCAGTACTTC.

The chain joins TRBV9 to TRBJ2-1; 8 nucleotides match TRBD2. The CDR3 extends over 16 amino acids. Trimming at V came to 4 bases and at J to 5 bases, leaving 11 bases not matched to a gene. Germline V gene lookup returns CDR1 SGDLS and CDR2 YYNGEE. For the CDR3, the DNA is TGTGCCAGCAGCAGTAGCGGGACGACTAGGAACAATGAGCAGTTCTTC. It yields the protein CASSSSGTTRNNEQFF.

This clonotype was counted only a few times. The chain uses TRBV29-1 and TRBJ1-2; a possible D gene is TRBD1 (5 bases). The V end was cut by 5 bases, the J end by 8 bases, with 21 bases between. The germline V gene has CDR1 SQVTM and CDR2 ANQGSEA. The CDR3 extends over 14 amino acids. The CDR3 coding sequence is TGCAGCGTTTATCGTAGGAGTGGGGCCATCGGCTACACCTTC. It specifies CSVYRRSGAIGYTF.

This clonotype turned up a few times. The chain joins TRBV5-1 to TRBJ2-7; 9 nucleotides agree with TRBD1. There are 15 residues in the CDR3. The V gene's germline CDR1 is SGHRS and CDR2 YFSETQ. J lost 6 bases, V lost 0 bases, and 7 bases had no gene match. The CDR3 protein is CASSLDGTGRIEQYF. For the CDR3, the DNA is TGCGCCAGCAGCTTGGATGGGACAGGGAGAATCGAGCAGTACTTC.

This clonotype turned up a few times. J is TRBJ1-1 and V is TRBV12-3 or TRBV12-4, with D hard to call. The CDR3 is made up of 12 amino acids. The V end was cut by 7 bases, the J end by 8 bases, with 14 bases between. The DNA of the CDR3 is TGTGCCAGCAAACCCCGGCAGAGGGAAGCTTTCTTT. It translates to CASKPRQREAFF.

The chain links TRBV2 to TRBJ1-1; possibly TRBD1 for D (6 bases). Germline values: CDR1 SNHLY, CDR2 FYNNEI. This CDR3 spans 16 amino acids. V lost 3 bases and J 11 bases, leaving 25 bases between the germline ends. CDR3 sequence (DNA): TGTGCCAGCAGTGATACAGTGGGGCCGCGGCTGGGGGGCGCTTTCTTT. Amino acids: CASSDTVGPRLGGAFF.

This chain uses TRBV7-9 with TRBJ1-4; TRBD1 aligns across 10 bases. Germline V gene lookup returns CDR1 SEHNR and CDR2 FQNEAQ (reference sequence). J was trimmed by 8 bases and V by 5 bases; bases with no gene match: 11. CDR3 length: 16 residues. This CDR3 reads CASSKDRGTGAEKLFF. Written as DNA, the CDR3 is TGTGCCAGCAGCAAAGATCGTGGGACAGGGGCCGAAAAACTGTTTTTT.

This clonotype has only a few counts. The chain joins TRBV12-3 or TRBV12-4 to TRBJ2-2, with 7 bases identical to TRBD2. This CDR3 is 15 amino acids long. V lost 3 bases to trimming and J lost 5 bases; unmatched junction nucleotides: 6. The CDR3 coding sequence is TGTGCCAGCAGTTTTAACGGCGGGGGTACCGGGGAGCTGTTTTTT. Translation gives CASSFNGGGTGELFF.

The chain uses TRBV10-2 and TRBJ2-2; D remains unclear. The CDR3 covers 16 residues. Germline values: CDR1 WSHSY, CDR2 SAAADI. V lost 5 bases and J lost 3, with 16 bases in between. The CDR3 region is CASSPRTLPDTGELFF. In DNA form, the CDR3 reads TGCGCCAGCAGTCCCAGGACCCTCCCGGACACCGGGGAGCTGTTTTTT.

V usage is TRBV4-3 and J usage is TRBJ2-4; a weak D match, TRBD2 (5 bases). CDR3 length: 15 residues. Germline values: CDR1 LGHNA, CDR2 YSLEER. With 3 bases removed from V and 0 bases from J, the gap between germline ends came to 9 bases. This CDR3 is CASSQSGLAKNIQYF. The CDR3 nucleotides read TGCGCCAGCAGCCAGTCCGGACTAGCCAAAAACATTCAGTACTTC.

The chain uses TRBV19 and TRBJ1-1; TRBD1 aligns across 8 bases. The junction had 1 base not matched to a gene; V was cut back by 1 base and J by 0 bases. Germline V lookup: CDR1 LNHDA, CDR2 SQIVND (reference sequence). This CDR3 is built from 15 residues. This CDR3 reads CASSIAGQVNTEAFF. CDR3 nucleotides: TGTGCCAGTAGTATAGCGGGACAGGTGAACACTGAAGCTTTCTTT.

V usage is TRBV5-1 and J usage is TRBJ2-5, with 8 bases aligning to TRBD2. CDR1 and CDR2 (germline): SGHRS, YFSETQ. The CDR3 length is 16 residues. The ends lost 4 bases at V and 0 bases at J; junction bases unmatched: 8. This chain's CDR3 is CASSGPGGVYQETQYF. CDR3 nucleotide sequence: TGCGCCAGCAGCGGCCCGGGGGGGGTGTACCAAGAGACCCAGTACTTC.

The V call is TRBV12-3 or TRBV12-4, the J call TRBJ2-4, with D perhaps TRBD2 (5 bases). The CDR3 sequence is 15 residues long. V was pared by 3 bases and J by 7 bases, with 16 bases between. The CDR3 loop is CASSFAGPGRNIQYF. CDR3 in DNA: TGTGCCAGCAGTTTTGCGGGCCCGGGTCGGAACATTCAGTACTTC.

This clonotype has more than one count but fewer than ten. The chain has TRBV20-1 and TRBJ2-3, with D unclear. Germline lookup yields CDR1 DFQATT and CDR2 SNEGSKA (reference sequence). CDR3 length: 14 residues. For the CDR3, the DNA is TGCAGCATAAGAGTGGGTTTGAGCACAGATACGCAGTATTTT. Its translation is CSIRVGLSTDTQYF.

The chain recombines TRBV6-5 with TRBJ1-2; TRBD1 aligns across 8 bases. J lost 7 bases, V lost 6 bases, and 13 bases had no gene match. From germline, CDR1 is MNHEY and CDR2 SVGAGI. The CDR3 runs to 15 residues. The CDR3 protein is CASSIGTGGFGGYTF. DNA of the CDR3: TGTGCCAGCAGCATTGGGACAGGTGGTTTTGGTGGCTACACCTTC.

V usage is TRBV28 and J usage is TRBJ2-7; a possible D gene is TRBD2 (5 bases). Trimming cost V 8 bases and J 5 bases, with 10 bases left between them. This CDR3 is built from 11 residues. Germline assignment: CDR1 MDHEN and CDR2 SYDVKM. The CDR3 sequence is CASGLAHEQYF. The CDR3 DNA is TGTGCCAGCGGTCTAGCCCACGAGCAGTACTTC.

This clonotype was seen a few times. The chain employs TRBV12-3 or TRBV12-4 and TRBJ1-5; TRBD1 agrees at 8 bases. J lost 9 bases, V lost 4 bases, and 11 bases had no gene match. The CDR3 is 15 residues long. The CDR3 DNA sequence: TGTGCCAGCAGTTACGGACAGGGATTAAGGGTGCCCCAGCATTTT. It specifies CASSYGQGLRVPQHF.

This clonotype occurred a few times. The V call is TRBV27, the J call TRBJ2-1; TRBD2 agrees at 10 bases. V dropped 7 bases and J dropped 7; count of bases not matched to a gene: 10. This CDR3 contains 15 residues. Per the germline V gene, CDR1 is MNHEY and CDR2 is SMNVEV (reference sequence). The CDR3 nucleotides are TGTGCCAGCAACCTAGCGGGAGTGCGGGGTAATGAGCAGTTCTTC. This sequence encodes CASNLAGVRGNEQFF.

In its sample, this clonotype was seen a few times. This chain connects TRBV7-6 to TRBJ1-1; D call uncertain. The CDR3 is made up of 15 amino acids. The germline CDR1 and CDR2 sequences are SGHVS and FNYEAQ. Trimming left V 3 bases short and J 4 bases short, with 15 bases between. This CDR3 is CASSFAAQGSTEAFF. The CDR3 DNA sequence: TGTGCCAGCAGCTTCGCAGCTCAAGGTAGCACTGAAGCTTTCTTT.

This clonotype was found a few times. The V call is TRBV12-3 or TRBV12-4, the J call TRBJ2-2; D remains ambiguous. The CDR3 is 13 amino acids. V was clipped by 2 bases and J by 6 bases, with 7 bases between them. The CDR3 reads CASSLTQSGELFF. CDR3 bases: TGTGCCAGCAGTTTAACTCAATCCGGGGAGCTGTTTTTT.

This clonotype was picked up a small number of times. V is TRBV10-3 and J is TRBJ2-7, with D unclear. The CDR3 is 11 amino acids. The V end lost 10 bases, the J end lost 3 bases, and 10 bases lay between the germline ends. CDR1 is ENHRY and CDR2 is SYGVKD in the germline V gene. In nucleotides, the CDR3 is TGTGCCACCGGACCCAACTACGAGCAGTACTTC. It yields the protein CATGPNYEQYF.

The CDR3 is CASSPGLANGELFF. The CDR3 region has the DNA TGTGCCAGCAGCCCCGGACTAGCGAACGGGGAGCTGTTTTTT. The chain joins TRBV7-2 to TRBJ2-2, with 9 bases fitting TRBD2. Germline V gene sequence: CDR1 SGHTA, CDR2 FQGNSA. Losses at the gene ends were 5 bases for V and 7 bases for J; bases not matched to a gene: 5. The CDR3 sequence is 14 residues long.

The chain recombines TRBV6-5 with TRBJ2-1; D gene unclear. This CDR3 contains 16 residues. V was cut by 2 bases and J by 1 base, with 12 bases left in between. Per the germline V gene, CDR1 is MNHEY and CDR2 is SVGAGI. CDR3 DNA: TGTGCCAGCAGTTACAAGGTCCCGGCTTCCTACAATGAGCAGTTCTTC. This codes for CASSYKVPASYNEQFF.